What follows is one TCR beta chain and its context. Repertoires were generated with immunoSEQ multiplex PCR, while TCRdb's copy carries only in-frame clones and drops some. In the table there are about 110,000 clones, approximately 90% of which are singletons. This entry is derived from a study of OX40 agonist ivuxolimab in advanced cancers. In the study overall: Melanoma, hepatocellular carcinoma, head and neck or renal cell cancer occurred in dose-escalation patients.

The V and J ends lost 6 bases and 2 bases respectively, with 11 bases between them. This CDR3 is 15 amino acids long. CDR1 SGHTA and CDR2 FQGTGA come from the germline V gene. The sample here was CD4+ or CD8+ T cells sorted from blood, taken in a trial of the OX40 agonist ivuxolimab. V and J are TRBV7-3 and TRBJ2-6; tentative D call: TRBD1 (6 bases). This sequence was found in an adult with an advanced solid tumor such as melanoma, head and neck, liver or kidney cancer. This chain's CDR3 is CASSLNRAGANVLTF. Here the CDR3 DNA reads TGTGCCAGCAGTCTCAACAGGGCTGGGGCCAACGTCCTGACTTTC.